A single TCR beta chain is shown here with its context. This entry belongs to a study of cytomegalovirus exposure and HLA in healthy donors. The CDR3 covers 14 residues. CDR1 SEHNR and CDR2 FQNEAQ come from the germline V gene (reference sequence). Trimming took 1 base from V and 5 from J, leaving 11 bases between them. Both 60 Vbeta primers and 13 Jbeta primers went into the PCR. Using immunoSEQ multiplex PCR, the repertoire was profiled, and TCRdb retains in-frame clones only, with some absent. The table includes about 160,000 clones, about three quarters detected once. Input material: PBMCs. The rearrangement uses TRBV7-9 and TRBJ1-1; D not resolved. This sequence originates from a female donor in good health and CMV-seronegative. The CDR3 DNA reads TGTGCCAGCAGCTTAGTCCAGGCAAGGACTGAAGCTTTCTTT. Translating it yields CASSLVQARTEAFF.